These T cell receptor beta chains were read from a single sample in a study of blood T cell repertoires in COVID-19. Generated by immunoSEQ multiplex PCR, the TCRdb table keeps only in-frame clones and is missing some. The sample has about 74,000 clones; roughly 88% are singletons. Sequencing used peripheral blood. These receptors came from a woman at least 80 years old with active or convalescent COVID-19. Both conserved end residues are part of each CDR3. A D gene is named only where the DNA matches it firmly. For some rows the clone size is stated as once, few or many, or as a class when expanded; others skip it.

>few|TRBV4-1|-|TRBJ1-1
CASSQDLATTEAFF
TGCGCCAGCAGCCAAGATCTGGCAACAACTGAAGCTTTCTTT
>-|TRBV29-1|-|TRBJ1-3
CSVHEGNTIYF
TGCAGCGTTCACGAGGGAAACACCATATATTTT
>few|TRBV18|TRBD1|TRBJ2-2
CASSRGQGYTGELFF
TGTGCCAGCTCACGCGGACAGGGCTACACCGGGGAGCTGTTTTTT
>-|TRBV19|-|TRBJ1-4
CASSNPGEEEKLFF
TGTGCCAGTAGTAACCCCGGGGAGGAGGAAAAACTGTTTTTT
>-|TRBV6-5|-|TRBJ2-7
CASSPSWGLYYEQYF
TGTGCCAGCAGTCCGTCTTGGGGCCTTTACTACGAGCAGTACTTC
>few|TRBV6-2/TRBV6-3|-|TRBJ2-3
CASSSPLGTDTQYF
TGTGCCAGCAGTTCACCTCTAGGCACAGATACGCAGTATTTT
>-|TRBV6-4|TRBD1|TRBJ2-2
CASSRDRGPTSNTGELFF
TGTGCCAGCAGTAGAGACAGGGGTCCAACCTCGAACACCGGGGAGCTGTTTTTT
>-|TRBV10-1|-|TRBJ2-1
CASSGEERGTYNEQFF
TGCGCCAGCAGTGGAGAGGAAAGGGGTACCTACAATGAGCAGTTCTTC
>-|TRBV2|-|TRBJ2-3
CASRWSSSTDTQYF
TGTGCCAGCAGGTGGAGCTCAAGCACAGATACGCAGTATTTT
>-|TRBV24-1|-|TRBJ2-7
CATSESGSSYEQYF
TGTGCCACCAGTGAGTCCGGGAGTTCCTACGAGCAGTACTTC
>-|TRBV28|TRBD2|TRBJ2-4
CATGGLAGEFVKNIQYF
TGTGCCACAGGGGGCCTAGCGGGAGAATTTGTCAAAAACATTCAGTACTTC
>once|TRBV6-5|-|TRBJ2-1
CASRLSLSYNEQFF
TGTGCCAGCAGACTTTCCTTATCCTACAATGAGCAGTTCTTC
>-|TRBV2|TRBD2|TRBJ2-3
CASRIAGNTDTQYF
TGTGCCAGCAGGATAGCGGGGAACACAGATACGCAGTATTTT
>once|TRBV5-1|-|TRBJ2-7
CASSFQLGDEQYF
TGCGCCAGCAGCTTCCAGTTAGGGGACGAGCAGTACTTC
>-|TRBV5-1|TRBD2|TRBJ2-7
CASSLVLAGYEQYF
TGCGCCAGCAGCTTGGTACTAGCGGGATACGAGCAGTACTTC
>-|TRBV6-5|TRBD1|TRBJ1-2
CASSPTGDYGYTF
TGTGCCAGCAGTCCGACAGGGGACTATGGCTACACCTTC
>-|TRBV4-2|-|TRBJ2-5
CASSQRAGETQYF
TGTGCCAGCAGCCAGAGGGCTGGGGAGACCCAGTACTTC